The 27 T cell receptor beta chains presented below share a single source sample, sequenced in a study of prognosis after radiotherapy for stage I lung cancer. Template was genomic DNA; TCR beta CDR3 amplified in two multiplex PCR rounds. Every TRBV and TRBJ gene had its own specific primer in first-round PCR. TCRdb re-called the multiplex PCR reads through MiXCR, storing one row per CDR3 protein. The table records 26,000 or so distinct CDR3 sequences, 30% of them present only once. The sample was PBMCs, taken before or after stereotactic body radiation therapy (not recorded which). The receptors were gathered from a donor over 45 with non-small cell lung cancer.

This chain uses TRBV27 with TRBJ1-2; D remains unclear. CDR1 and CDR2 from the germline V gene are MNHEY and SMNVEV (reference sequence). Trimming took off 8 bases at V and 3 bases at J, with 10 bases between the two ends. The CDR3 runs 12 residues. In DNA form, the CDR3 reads TGTGCCAGCCGATTGGGATACTATGGCTACACCTTC. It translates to CASRLGYYGYTF.

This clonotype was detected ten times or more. The CDR3 reads CASSPELNRGLNTEAFF. Written as DNA, the CDR3 is TGTGCCAGCAGCCCCGAACTGAACAGGGGTCTTAACACTGAAGCTTTCTTT. This rearrangement joins TRBV6-1 to TRBJ1-1, with 7 bases lining up with TRBD1. The CDR3 length is 17 residues. CDR1 is MNHNS and CDR2 is SASEGT in the germline V gene. Trimming took 6 bases from V and 2 from J; bases not matched to a gene: 15.

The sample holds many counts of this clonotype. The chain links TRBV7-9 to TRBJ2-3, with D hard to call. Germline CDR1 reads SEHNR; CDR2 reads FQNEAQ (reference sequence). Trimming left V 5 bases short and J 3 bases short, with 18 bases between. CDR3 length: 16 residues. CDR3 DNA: TGTGCCAGCAGCCGCCTAAGGGCAGTGGAAACAGATACGCAGTATTTT. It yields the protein CASSRLRAVETDTQYF.

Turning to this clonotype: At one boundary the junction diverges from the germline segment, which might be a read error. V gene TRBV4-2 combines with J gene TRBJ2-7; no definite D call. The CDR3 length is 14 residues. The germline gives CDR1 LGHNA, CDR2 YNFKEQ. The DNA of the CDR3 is TGTGCCAGCATCCAAGCCATCTTCTCCTACGAGCAGTACTTC. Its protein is CASIQAIFSYEQYF.

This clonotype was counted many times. Here the CDR3 reads CASSRGQGGSGNTIYF. Here the CDR3 DNA reads TGTGCCAGCAGCCGAGGACAGGGTGGTTCTGGAAACACCATATATTTT. The rearrangement joins TRBV6-1 to TRBJ1-3; 8 bases agree with TRBD1. V shed 6 bases and J 1 base; nucleotides not matched to a gene: 8. The CDR3 extends over 16 amino acids. Germline lookup yields CDR1 MNHNS and CDR2 SASEGT.

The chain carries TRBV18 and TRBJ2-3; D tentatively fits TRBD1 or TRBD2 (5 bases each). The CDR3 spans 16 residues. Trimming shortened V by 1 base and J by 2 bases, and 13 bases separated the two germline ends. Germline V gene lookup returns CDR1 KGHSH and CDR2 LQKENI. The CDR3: CASSPLRVGVTDTQYF. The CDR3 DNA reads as TGTGCCAGCTCACCACTGCGGGTAGGGGTCACAGATACGCAGTATTTT.

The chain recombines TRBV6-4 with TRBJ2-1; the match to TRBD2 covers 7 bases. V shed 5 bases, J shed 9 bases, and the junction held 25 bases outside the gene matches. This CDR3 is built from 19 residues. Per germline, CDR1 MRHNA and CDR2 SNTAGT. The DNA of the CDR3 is TGTGCCAGCAGTCCCGAGTACGCTGACCGGGGGGAGCCGGCGGGTGAGCAGTTCTTC. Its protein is CASSPEYADRGEPAGEQFF.

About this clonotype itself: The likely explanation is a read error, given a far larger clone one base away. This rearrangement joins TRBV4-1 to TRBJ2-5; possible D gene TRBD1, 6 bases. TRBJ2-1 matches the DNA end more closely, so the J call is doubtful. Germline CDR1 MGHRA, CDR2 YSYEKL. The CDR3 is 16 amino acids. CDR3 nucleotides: TGCGACAGCAGTTGGGGGCCGCAGGGCACCTACAATGAGCAGTTCTTC. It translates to CDSSWGPQGTYNEQFF.

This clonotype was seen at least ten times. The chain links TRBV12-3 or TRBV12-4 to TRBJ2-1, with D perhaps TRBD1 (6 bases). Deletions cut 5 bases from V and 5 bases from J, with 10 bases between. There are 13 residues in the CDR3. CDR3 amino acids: CASSVGQNNEQFF. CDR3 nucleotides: TGTGCCAGCAGTGTAGGACAGAACAATGAGCAGTTCTTC.

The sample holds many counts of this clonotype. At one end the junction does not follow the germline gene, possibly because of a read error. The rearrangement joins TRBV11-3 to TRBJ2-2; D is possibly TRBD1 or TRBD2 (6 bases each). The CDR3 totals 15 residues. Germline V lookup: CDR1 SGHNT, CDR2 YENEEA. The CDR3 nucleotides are TGTGCCAGCAGCTTAGCGGGGGCGAACACCGAGGAGCTGTTTTTT. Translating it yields CASSLAGANTEELFF.

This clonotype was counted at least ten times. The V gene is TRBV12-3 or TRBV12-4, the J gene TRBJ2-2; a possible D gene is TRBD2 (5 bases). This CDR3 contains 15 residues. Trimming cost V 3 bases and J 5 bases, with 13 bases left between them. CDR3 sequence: CASSFFPPGTGELFF. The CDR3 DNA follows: TGTGCCAGCAGTTTTTTCCCCCCGGGGACCGGGGAGCTGTTTTTT.

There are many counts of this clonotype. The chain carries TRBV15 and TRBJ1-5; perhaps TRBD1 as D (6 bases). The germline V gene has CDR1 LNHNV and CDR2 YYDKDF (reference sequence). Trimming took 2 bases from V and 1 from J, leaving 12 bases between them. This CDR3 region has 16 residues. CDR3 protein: CATSRSQGRSNQPQHF. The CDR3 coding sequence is TGTGCCACCAGCAGATCCCAGGGGAGAAGCAATCAGCCCCAGCATTTT.

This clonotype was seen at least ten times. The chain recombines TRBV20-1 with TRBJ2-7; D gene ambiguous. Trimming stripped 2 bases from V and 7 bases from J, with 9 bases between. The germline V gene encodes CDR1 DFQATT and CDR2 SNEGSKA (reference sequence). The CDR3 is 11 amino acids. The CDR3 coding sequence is TGCAGTGCTAGAAATGATCGAGAGCAGTACTTC. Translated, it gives CSARNDREQYF.

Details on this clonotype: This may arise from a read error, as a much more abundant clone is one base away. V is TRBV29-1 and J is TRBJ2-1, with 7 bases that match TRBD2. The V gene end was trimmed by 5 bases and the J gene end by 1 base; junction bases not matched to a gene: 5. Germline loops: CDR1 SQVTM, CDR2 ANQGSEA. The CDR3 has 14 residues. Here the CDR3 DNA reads TGCAGCGTTCTCCTAGCGGCGTCCTACAATGAGCAGTTCTTC. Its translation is CSVLLAASYNEQFF.

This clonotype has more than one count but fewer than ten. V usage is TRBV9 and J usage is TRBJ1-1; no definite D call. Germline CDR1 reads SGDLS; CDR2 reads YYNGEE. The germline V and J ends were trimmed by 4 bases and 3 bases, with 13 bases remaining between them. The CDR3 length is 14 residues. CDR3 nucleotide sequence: TGTGCCAGCAGCCAGCCAGTGTCGGACACTGAAGCTTTCTTT. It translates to CASSQPVSDTEAFF.

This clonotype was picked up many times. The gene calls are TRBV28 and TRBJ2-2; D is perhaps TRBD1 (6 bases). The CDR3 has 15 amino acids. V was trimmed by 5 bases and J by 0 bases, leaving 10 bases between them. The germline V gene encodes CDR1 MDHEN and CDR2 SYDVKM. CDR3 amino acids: CASSRGYSNTGELFF. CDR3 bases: TGTGCCAGCAGTAGGGGGTATTCGAACACCGGGGAGCTGTTTTTT.

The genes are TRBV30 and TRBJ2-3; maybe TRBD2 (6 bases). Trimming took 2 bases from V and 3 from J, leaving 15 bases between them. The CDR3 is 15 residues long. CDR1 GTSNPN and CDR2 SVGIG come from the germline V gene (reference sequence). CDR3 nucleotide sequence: TGTGCCTGGAGTTCCCGACTAGGAATGACAGATACGCAGTATTTT. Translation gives CAWSSRLGMTDTQYF.

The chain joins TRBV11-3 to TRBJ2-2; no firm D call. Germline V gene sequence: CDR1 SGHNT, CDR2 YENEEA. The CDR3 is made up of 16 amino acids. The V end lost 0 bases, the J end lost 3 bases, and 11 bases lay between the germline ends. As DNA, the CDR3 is TGTGCCAGCAGCTTAGAGGGCGAGGCGGACACCGGGGAGCTGTTTTTT. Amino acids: CASSLEGEADTGELFF.

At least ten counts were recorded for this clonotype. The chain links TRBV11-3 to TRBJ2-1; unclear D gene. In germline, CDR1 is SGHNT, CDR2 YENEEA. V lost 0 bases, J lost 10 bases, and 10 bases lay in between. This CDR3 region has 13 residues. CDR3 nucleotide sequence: TGTGCCAGCAGCTTAGAAAGATCGTCGGAGCAGTTCTTC. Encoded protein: CASSLERSSEQFF.

The CDR3 spells CASSLDRYEQYF. The CDR3 DNA sequence: TGTGCCAGCAGCTTAGACCGATACGAGCAGTACTTC. The chain combines TRBV28 with TRBJ2-7; D gene ambiguous. There are 12 residues in the CDR3. The ends were cut back, 6 bases at V and 4 bases at J, with 10 bases in the middle. Per the germline V gene, CDR1 is MDHEN and CDR2 is SYDVKM.

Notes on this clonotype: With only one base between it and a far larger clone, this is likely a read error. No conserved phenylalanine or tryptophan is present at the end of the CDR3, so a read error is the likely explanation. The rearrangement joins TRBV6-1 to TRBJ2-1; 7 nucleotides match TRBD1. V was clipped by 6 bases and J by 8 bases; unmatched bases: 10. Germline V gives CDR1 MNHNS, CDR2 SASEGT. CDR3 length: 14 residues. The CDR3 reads CASSLVGDSDEQFL. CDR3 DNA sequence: TGTGCCAGCAGCCTAGTAGGGGACAGCGATGAGCAGTTCTTA.

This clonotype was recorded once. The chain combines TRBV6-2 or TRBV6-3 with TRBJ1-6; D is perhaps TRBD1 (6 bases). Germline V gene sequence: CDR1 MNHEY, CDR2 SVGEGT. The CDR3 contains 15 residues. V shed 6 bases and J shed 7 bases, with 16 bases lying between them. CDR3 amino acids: CASRGASGVNSPLHF. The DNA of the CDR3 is TGTGCCAGCAGGGGGGCGAGTGGCGTAAATTCACCCCTCCACTTT.

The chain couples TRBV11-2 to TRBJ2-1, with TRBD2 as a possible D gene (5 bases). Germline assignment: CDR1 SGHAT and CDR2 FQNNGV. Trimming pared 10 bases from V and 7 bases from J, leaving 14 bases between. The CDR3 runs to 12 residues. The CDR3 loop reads CAIRETRNEQFF. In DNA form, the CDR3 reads TGTGCCATCAGAGAAACTAGAAATGAGCAGTTCTTC.

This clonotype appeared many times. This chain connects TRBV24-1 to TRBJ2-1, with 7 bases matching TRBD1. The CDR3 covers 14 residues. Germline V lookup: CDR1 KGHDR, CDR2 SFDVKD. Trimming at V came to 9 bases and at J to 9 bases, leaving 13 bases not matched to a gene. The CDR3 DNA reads TGTGCCACCGGAGGACAGGCTTACAATGGTGAGCAGTTCTTC. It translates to CATGGQAYNGEQFF.

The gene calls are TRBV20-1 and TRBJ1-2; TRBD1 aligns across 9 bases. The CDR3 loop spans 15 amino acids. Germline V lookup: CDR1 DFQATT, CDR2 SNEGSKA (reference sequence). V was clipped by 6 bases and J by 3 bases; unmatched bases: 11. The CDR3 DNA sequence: TGCAGTGCCCGTACCGGGACAGGGATTGACTATGGCTACACCTTC. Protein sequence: CSARTGTGIDYGYTF.

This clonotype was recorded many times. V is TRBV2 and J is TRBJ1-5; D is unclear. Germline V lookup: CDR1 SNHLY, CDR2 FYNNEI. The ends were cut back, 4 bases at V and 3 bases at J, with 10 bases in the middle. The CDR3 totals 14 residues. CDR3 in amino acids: CASSGRGYNQPQHF. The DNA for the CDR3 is TGTGCCAGCAGTGGCCGGGGATACAATCAGCCCCAGCATTTT.

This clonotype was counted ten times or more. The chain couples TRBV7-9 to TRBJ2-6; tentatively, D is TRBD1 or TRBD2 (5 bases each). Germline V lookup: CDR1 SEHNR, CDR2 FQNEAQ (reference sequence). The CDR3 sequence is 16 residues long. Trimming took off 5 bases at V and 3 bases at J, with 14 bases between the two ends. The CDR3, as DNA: TGTGCCAGCAGCCCGTACGAGGGGTTTGGGGCCAACGTCCTGACTTTC. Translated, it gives CASSPYEGFGANVLTF.